What follows are 11 T cell receptor beta chains derived from one specimen sequenced in a study of shared clonotypes between healthy human individuals. The repertoire was sequenced with immunoSEQ multiplex PCR; TCRdb's copy has only in-frame clones and lacks some. The sample gives some 2,500,000 clones, approximately 90% of which show up once; around 0.35% is in the top ten. The sample consisted of naive CD4+ T cells from PBMCs. Documented subset: CD45RA+ positively selected. These receptors were obtained from a young man in good health. Some clones in this sample may be carry-over from other donors' samples.

V is TRBV5-4 and J is TRBJ1-2; perhaps TRBD1 as D (5 bases). Germline V gene lookup returns CDR1 SGHNT and CDR2 YYREEE (reference sequence). Trimming removed 4 bases from V and 0 bases from J, with 13 bases in between. The CDR3 has 15 residues. DNA of the CDR3: TGTGCCAGCAGCCTTGCAGGGAAAGCTAACTATGGCTACACCTTC. Protein: CASSLAGKANYGYTF.

The rearrangement joins TRBV28 to TRBJ2-5, with D perhaps TRBD1 (6 bases). The end of the DNA fits TRBJ2-7 better, so the J call may be wrong. The CDR3 consists of 14 residues. Looked up from germline, CDR1 is MDHEN and CDR2 is SYDVKM. The CDR3 coding sequence is TGTGCCAGTCTCCAGGGGCCGCCCGTTTACGAGCAGTACTTC. It translates to CASLQGPPVYEQYF.

Worth noting for this clone: The CDR3 does not close with the conserved phenylalanine or tryptophan, likely indicating a read error. The chain has TRBV18 and TRBJ1-2; 9 nucleotides agree with TRBD1. This CDR3 has 13 residues. CDR1 and CDR2 from the germline V gene are KGHSH and LQKENI. J was trimmed by 6 bases and V by 2 bases; bases with no gene match: 1. The DNA of the CDR3 is TGTGCCAGCTCACCAGGGACAGGGAATGGCTACACCCTC. It translates to CASSPGTGNGYTL.

The chain carries TRBV7-2 and TRBJ2-1, with TRBD2 matching 9 bases. After removal of 1 base from V and 4 bases from J, the junction contained 8 bases not matched to a gene. Germline V gene lookup returns CDR1 SGHTA and CDR2 FQGNSA. The CDR3 contains 17 residues. The CDR3 spells CASSLVAGTSSYNEQFF. CDR3 sequence (DNA): TGTGCCAGCAGCTTAGTTGCCGGGACTAGCAGTTACAATGAGCAGTTCTTC.

J is TRBJ2-7 and V is TRBV7-2; 15 bases align to TRBD2. J was trimmed by 6 bases and V by 3 bases; bases with no gene match: 6. The CDR3 consists of 16 residues. CDR1 SGHTA and CDR2 FQGNSA come from the germline V gene. The DNA of the CDR3 is TGTGCCAGCAGCTTGGGACTAGCGGGAGGAGGAGGCGAGCAGTACTTC. It specifies CASSLGLAGGGGEQYF.

The chain carries TRBV7-8 and TRBJ2-2, with a possible D match to TRBD2 (6 bases). This CDR3 is 16 amino acids long. Trimming stripped 1 base from V and 8 bases from J, with 17 bases between. The germline gives CDR1 SGHVS, CDR2 FQNEAQ. The CDR3 region has the DNA TGTGCCAGCAGCTTAGTGAGCGGGCCGGTAGATGGGGAGCTGTTTTTT. Encoded protein: CASSLVSGPVDGELFF.

The J gene is TRBJ1-1, the V gene TRBV25-1; a weak D match, TRBD1 (6 bases). V was pared by 6 bases and J by 4 bases, with 24 bases between. Per germline, CDR1 MGHDK and CDR2 SYGVNS. CDR3 length: 17 amino acids. DNA for the CDR3: TGTGCCAGCAGCCGCCTTCGTGGGGGCGATCGGAGCACTGAAGCTTTCTTT. Its translation is CASSRLRGGDRSTEAFF. The full variable domain, rest sourced from reference TRBV25-1 and TRBJ1-1, is EADIYQTPRYLVIGTGKKITLECSQTMGHDKMYWYQQDPGMELHLIHYSYGVNSTEKGDLSSESTVSRIRTEHFPLTLESARPSHTSQYLCASSRLRGGDRSTEAFFGQGTRLTVV.

This clone has just one count. The chain couples TRBV19 to TRBJ1-3; D remains unclear. Trimming pared 6 bases from V and 0 bases from J, leaving 18 bases between. The CDR3 contains 17 residues. The germline gives CDR1 LNHDA, CDR2 SQIVND (reference sequence). The DNA of the CDR3 is TGTGCCAGTAGGAAGGAAACCGGGATCGGCTCTGGAAACACCATATATTTT. It codes for CASRKETGIGSGNTIYF.

The gene calls are TRBV7-2 and TRBJ1-1, with D unresolved. Germline CDR1 SGHTA, CDR2 FQGNSA. V lost 5 bases to trimming and J lost 1 base, with 14 bases between them. The CDR3 sequence is 15 residues long. The CDR3 protein is CASSLLPAGNTEAFF. CDR3 coding DNA: TGTGCCAGCAGCCTTTTACCGGCAGGGAACACTGAAGCTTTCTTT.

The CDR3 coding sequence is TGTGCCATCAGTGAGTCGGGGACTAGGTCGCAGTTCTTC. Translating it yields CAISESGTRSQFF. The chain has TRBV10-3 and TRBJ2-1, with 8 positions matching TRBD2. Germline CDR1 is ENHRY and CDR2 is SYGVKD. This CDR3 has 13 residues. Losses at the gene ends were 0 bases for V and 12 bases for J; bases not matched to a gene: 4.

V gene TRBV2 combines with J gene TRBJ2-1; D remains unclear. The germline CDR1 and CDR2 sequences are SNHLY and FYNNEI. V dropped 6 bases and J dropped 5 bases, with 11 bases sitting between them. The CDR3 contains 13 residues. CDR3 coding DNA: TGTGCCAGCAGGACGGCTACCCACAATGAGCAGTTCTTC. Translation gives CASRTATHNEQFF.